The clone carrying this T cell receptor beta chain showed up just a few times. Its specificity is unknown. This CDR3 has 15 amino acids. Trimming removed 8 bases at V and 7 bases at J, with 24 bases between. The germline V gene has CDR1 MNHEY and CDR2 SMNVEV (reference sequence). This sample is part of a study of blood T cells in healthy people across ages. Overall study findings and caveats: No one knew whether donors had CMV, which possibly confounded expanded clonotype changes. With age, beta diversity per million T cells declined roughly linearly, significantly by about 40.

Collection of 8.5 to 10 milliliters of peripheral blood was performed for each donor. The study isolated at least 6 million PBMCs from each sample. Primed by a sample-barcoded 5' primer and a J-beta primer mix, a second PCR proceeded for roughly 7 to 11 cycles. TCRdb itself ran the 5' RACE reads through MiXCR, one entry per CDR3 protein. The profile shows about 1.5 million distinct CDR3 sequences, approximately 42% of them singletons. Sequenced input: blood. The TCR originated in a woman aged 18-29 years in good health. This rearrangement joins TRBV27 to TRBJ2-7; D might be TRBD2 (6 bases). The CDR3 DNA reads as TGTGCCAGCCATCACGTCGGCGGGGATCTCGGGGAGCAGTACTTC. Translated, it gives CASHHVGGDLGEQYF.